This record covers a single T cell receptor (beta chain). The sample originates from a study of T-cell memory formation after mild COVID-19. Germline loops: CDR1 SGHAT, CDR2 FQNNGV. Trimming removed 5 bases from V and 4 bases from J, with 6 bases in between. The CDR3 runs to 12 residues. TCRdb re-analysed the 5' RACE reads in MiXCR, keeping a single row per CDR3 protein. The data contain 550,000 to 700,000 distinct CDR3 sequences, roughly 18% of them singletons. The chain combines TRBV11-2 with TRBJ2-1, with D hard to call. The receptor's source is an adult woman who had mild COVID-19 (a few samples of this study predate the infection). Cell type and time point are not known. The sample taken for sequencing was PBMCs or a T cell subset sorted from them (not recorded which). CDR3: CASSHPYNEQFF. CDR3 DNA sequence: TGTGCCAGCAGCCATCCTTACAATGAGCAGTTCTTC.